This record concerns one T cell receptor beta chain sequence. This clonotype showed up many times. What antigen it recognizes has not been identified. No per-base quality is available; no much larger clone lies one base away. This sample was taken from a study of breast tumors, draining lymph nodes, adjacent tissues (dated by TCRdb to about 2016). Background for the entire study: TCR beta repertoires were compared across tumor, adjacent nontumor tissue and axillary lymph nodes obtained from breast cancer patients. In human breast cancer, the study set out to evaluate how tumor, surrounding tissue and draining lymph node repertoires relate to one another and whether T cells may move between these sites. Points the paper makes about the study in general: A scenario in which most tumor T cells derive from the lymph node and then expand within tumor tissue was judged to be consistent with the data. Tumor T-cell repertoires showed less diversity than lymph node repertoires and more diversity than nontumor tissue repertoires, and tumor T-cell repertoires showed preferential V and J gene usage. Tumor and nontumor tissue repertoires were found to be significantly more similar in luminal-like than in basal-like breast cancer. Rather than being directly demonstrated, the conclusion that tumor T cells originate in lymph nodes was presented as consistent with a hypothesis.

The sample was run on an Illumina HiSeq 2000. TCR beta chain libraries were generated through multiplex PCR amplification. High-throughput sequencing was used to analyze the amplified TCR beta chain products. TCRdb reran the public reads through fastp at Q25 and MiXCR, keeping productive beta chains. CDR3 protein duplicates are merged, each entry listing the most common genes and DNA. The table for this sample lists approximately 210,000 distinct CDR3 sequences; about 34% of them were counted only once. The ten biggest clones cover roughly 3.5% of the sample. Lymph node samples were obtained from the axillary draining lymph nodes of breast cancer patients. Sequenced: axillary lymph node tissue. The TCR sequence derives from a female donor with breast cancer. Some clones in this sample may be carry-over from other donors' samples.

The CDR3 region reads CASSPRTGEPDTQYF. The nucleotide sequence reads TGTGCCAGCAGTCCCAGGACAGGGGAACCAGATACGCAGTATTTT. The chain joins TRBV12-3 or TRBV12-4 to TRBJ2-3; 9 bases in between match TRBD1. The CDR3 holds 15 amino acids from the cysteine to the phenylalanine. Of the read, only the CDR3 DNA is kept; its 45 bases are in frame from base 1. V loses 5 bases at its end and J loses 4 bases; junction bases beyond the gene matches: 7.